The 5 T cell receptor beta chains below were found in one sample sequenced in a study of human T cells and chemical hapten exposure. TCRdb re-called the RACE reads with MiXCR, one entry per CDR3 protein. The table has nearly 80,000 distinct CDR3 sequences, 10% seen once. Documented time point: patch test 1, 2 weeks after DPC sensitization. Treatment given: therapeutic diphenylcyclopropenone sensitization with weekly scalp DPC. The starting material was whole blood, obtained in connection with sensitization to the hapten diphenylcyclopropenone (DPC). The receptors shown here come from a woman in her forties or fifties with alopecia areata. Some clones in this sample may be carry-over from other donors' samples.

This sequence joins TRBV12-3 or TRBV12-4 and TRBJ1-5; no definite D call. The ends were cut back, 9 bases at V and 2 bases at J, with 20 bases in the middle. This CDR3 comprises 16 residues. This CDR3 reads CASLGLPALGNQPQHF. CDR3 nucleotide sequence: TGTGCCAGTCTAGGGCTCCCCGCTCTCGGCAATCAGCCCCAGCATTTT.

The chain couples TRBV28 to TRBJ1-3; D not certain. V dropped 5 bases and J dropped 0 bases, with 11 bases sitting between them. The CDR3 is made up of 15 amino acids. Germline V gene lookup returns CDR1 MDHEN and CDR2 SYDVKM. CDR3 region: CASSLGLTSGNTIYF. The CDR3 region has the DNA TGTGCCAGCAGTCTCGGACTGACCTCTGGAAACACCATATATTTT.

The sample holds many counts of this clonotype. The chain has TRBV12-3 or TRBV12-4 and TRBJ2-1; D is ambiguous. The CDR3 length is 13 residues. With 6 bases removed from V and 8 bases from J, the gap between germline ends came to 14 bases. CDR3 coding DNA: TGTGCCAGCAGCCCCAATGGGCTCGATGAGCAGTTCTTC. Translating it yields CASSPNGLDEQFF.

This clonotype was seen repeatedly, ten times or more. This chain's CDR3 is CATSDGHSPGANVLTF. CDR3 DNA: TGTGCCACCAGTGATGGCCACAGCCCTGGGGCCAACGTCCTGACTTTC. The genes are TRBV24-1 and TRBJ2-6; D call uncertain. Germline V gene data show CDR1 as KGHDR and CDR2 as SFDVKD. V was cut by 3 bases and J by 2 bases, with 10 bases left in between. The CDR3 spans 16 residues.

In its sample, this clonotype was seen a few times. J is TRBJ1-5 and V is TRBV19; possibly TRBD1 for D (5 bases). Trimming shortened V by 7 bases and J by 0 bases, and 13 bases separated the two germline ends. This CDR3 is built from 15 residues. Per germline, CDR1 LNHDA and CDR2 SQIVND (reference sequence). This chain's CDR3 is CASTPTAASNQPQHF. CDR3 nucleotide sequence: TGTGCCAGTACCCCGACAGCCGCTAGCAATCAGCCCCAGCATTTT.